The 8 T cell receptor beta chains below were found in one sample sequenced in a study of T cell responses to AZD1222 COVID-19 vaccine. Measured with immunoSEQ multiplex PCR; TCRdb has only the in-frame clones, and not every one. The table lists about 100,000 clones, roughly 90% of them singletons. Material: peripheral blood, obtained on day 0 of AZD1222 vaccination. Source of these receptors: an adult in good health.

This rearrangement joins TRBV29-1 to TRBJ2-3, with 12 bases fitting TRBD1. Germline V gene lookup returns CDR1 SQVTM and CDR2 ANQGSEA. This CDR3 spans 15 amino acids. The V segment lost 7 bases and the J segment 5 bases; nucleotides outside the gene matches: 10. This CDR3 reads CSGGQGAMGVDTQYF. The CDR3 bases are TGCAGCGGGGGACAGGGGGCGATGGGTGTAGATACGCAGTATTTT.

The chain is built from TRBV28 and TRBJ1-1, with D maybe TRBD1 (6 bases). The CDR3 extends over 13 amino acids. V lost 9 bases to trimming and J lost 1 base, with 12 bases between them. The germline V gene encodes CDR1 MDHEN and CDR2 SYDVKM. This CDR3 is CASWTATNTEAFF. For the CDR3, the DNA is TGTGCCAGTTGGACAGCCACGAACACTGAAGCTTTCTTT. The variable domain in full, with the rest retrieved from reference TRBV28 and TRBJ1-1, is DVKVTQSSRYLVKRTGEKVFLECVQDMDHENMFWYRQDPGLGLRLIYFSYDVKMKEKGDIPEGYSVSREKKERFSLILESASTNQTSMYLCASWTATNTEAFFGQGTRLTVV.

The chain uses TRBV6-5 and TRBJ2-7; the match to TRBD1 covers 10 bases. CDR1 is MNHEY and CDR2 is SVGAGI in the germline V gene. CDR3 length: 16 residues. Trimming took 0 bases from V and 3 from J; bases not matched to a gene: 5. CDR3 coding DNA: TGTGCCAGCAGTTACTCGCTGGGACAGGGGAACTACGAGCAGTACTTC. It encodes CASSYSLGQGNYEQYF.

The chain joins TRBV6-5 to TRBJ1-5, with D possibly being TRBD1 (6 bases). The CDR3 contains 15 residues. V was cut by 8 bases and J by 0 bases, with 14 bases left in between. Germline CDR1 MNHEY, CDR2 SVGAGI. The CDR3 protein is CASSRGGVSNQPQHF. The CDR3 coding sequence is TGTGCCAGCTCCAGGGGAGGGGTTAGCAATCAGCCCCAGCATTTT.

The genes are TRBV27 and TRBJ1-4; no definite D call. V dropped 5 bases and J dropped 8 bases, with 12 bases sitting between them. There are 13 residues in the CDR3. Germline V gene data show CDR1 as MNHEY and CDR2 as SMNVEV (reference sequence). The CDR3 is CASSPRTAEKLFF. DNA of the CDR3: TGTGCCAGCAGTCCAAGGACCGCCGAAAAACTGTTTTTT. The variable domain in full, completed from reference TRBV27 and TRBJ1-4, reads EAQVTQNPRYLITVTGKKLTVTCSQNMNHEYMSWYRQDPGLGLRQIYYSMNVEVTDKGDVPEGYKVSRKEKRNFPLILESPSPNQTSLYFCASSPRTAEKLFFGSGTQLSVL.

The chain joins TRBV7-2 to TRBJ2-1; D is uncertain. The CDR3 covers 14 residues. The ends were cut back, 3 bases at V and 9 bases at J, with 15 bases in the middle. Per the germline V gene, CDR1 is SGHTA and CDR2 is FQGNSA. The CDR3 DNA reads TGTGCCAGCAGCTTTAACCTAGGGTCTCCTGAGCAGTTCTTC. Amino acids: CASSFNLGSPEQFF.

This CDR3 reads CAIGQMDTQYF. As DNA, the CDR3 is TGTGCCATCGGCCAAATGGATACGCAGTATTTT. The chain combines TRBV10-3 with TRBJ2-3; D is undetermined. Looked up from germline, CDR1 is ENHRY and CDR2 is SYGVKD. V was trimmed by 8 bases and J by 6 bases, leaving 9 bases between them. The CDR3 spans 11 residues.

This clone was picked up one time. This chain connects TRBV12-3 or TRBV12-4 to TRBJ1-2; weak D call: TRBD1 (5 bases). The CDR3 has 11 residues. Trimming removed 4 bases from V and 14 bases from J, with 14 bases in between. As DNA, the CDR3 is TGTGCCAGCAGTTGGGGACCGACGCCTACCTTC. It translates to CASSWGPTPTF.